This TCR beta chain was captured in a study of T cells after yellow fever vaccination. Study at large: Preparing low-cell-number fractions relied on SMART-Seq v4 Ultra Low Input. The study, taken as a whole, reports: Primary-vaccination clones mostly resurfaced post-booster (roughly 97% CD4, 85% to 90% CD8). The study found a weaker secondary response that peaked faster, day 5 versus 15.

The sample holds one count of this clonotype. Its antigen is unknown. Making TCR cDNA involved 5'RACE template switching, which added UMIs and a universal primer site. TCRdb re-derived calls from the 5' RACE reads in MiXCR, one entry per CDR3 protein. This sample yields 200,000 to 300,000 distinct CDR3 sequences, of which approximately 3.8% are seen a single time; around 20% belongs to the top ten. The clonotype comes from a man between 18 and 29 years old who received the YFV17D yellow fever vaccine. Material: PBMCs, obtained 15 days after the yellow fever booster vaccination.

The DNA of the CDR3 is TGTGCCAGCAGTCCCTCCGAGACCCAGTACTTC. Encoded protein: CASSPSETQYF. This chain connects TRBV12-3 or TRBV12-4 to TRBJ2-5; D is uncertain. The CDR3 has 11 amino acids. Trimming took off 5 bases at V and 5 bases at J, with 6 bases between the two ends.